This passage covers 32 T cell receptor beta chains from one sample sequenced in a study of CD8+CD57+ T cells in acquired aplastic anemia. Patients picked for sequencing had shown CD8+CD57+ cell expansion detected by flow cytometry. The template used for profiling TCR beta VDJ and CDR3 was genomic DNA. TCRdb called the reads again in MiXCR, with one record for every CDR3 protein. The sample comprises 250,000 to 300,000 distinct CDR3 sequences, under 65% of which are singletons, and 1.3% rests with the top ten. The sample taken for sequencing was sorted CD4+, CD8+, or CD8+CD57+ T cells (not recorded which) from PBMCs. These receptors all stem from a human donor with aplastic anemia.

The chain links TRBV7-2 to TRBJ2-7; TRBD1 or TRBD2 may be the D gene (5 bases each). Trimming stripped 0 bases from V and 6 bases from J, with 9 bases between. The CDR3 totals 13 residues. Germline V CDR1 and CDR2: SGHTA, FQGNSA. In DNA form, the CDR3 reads TGTGCCAGCAGCTTAGCGTGGGGGACCGAGCAGTACTTC. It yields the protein CASSLAWGTEQYF.

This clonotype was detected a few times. The CDR3: CASSVGLAGLETQYF. As DNA, the CDR3 is TGTGCCAGCAGCGTAGGACTAGCGGGACTAGAGACCCAGTACTTC. The genes are TRBV9 and TRBJ2-5; 11 bases agree with TRBD2. The germline gives CDR1 SGDLS, CDR2 YYNGEE. This CDR3 has 15 amino acids. With 0 bases clipped from V and 4 bases from J, the junction kept 2 bases outside the gene matches.

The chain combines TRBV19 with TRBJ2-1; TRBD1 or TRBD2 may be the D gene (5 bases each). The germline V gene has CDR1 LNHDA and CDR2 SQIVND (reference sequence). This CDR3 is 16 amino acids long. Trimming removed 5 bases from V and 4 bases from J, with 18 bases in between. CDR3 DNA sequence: TGTGCCAGTAGTCCCTCCTATCAGGGAGAATACAATGAGCAGTTCTTC. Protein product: CASSPSYQGEYNEQFF. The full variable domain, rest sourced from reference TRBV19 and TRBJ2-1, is DGGITQSPKYLFRKEGQNVTLSCEQNLNHDAMYWYRQDPGQGLRLIYYSQIVNDFQKGDIAEGYSVSREKKESFPLTVTSAQKNPTAFYLCASSPSYQGEYNEQFFGPGTRLTVL.

CDR3 nucleotides: TGTGCCATCAGGGCCGGGACAGGGAAGACCGACGAGCAGTACTTC. This translates into CAIRAGTGKTDEQYF. The V gene is TRBV10-3, the J gene TRBJ2-7; 9 bases are shared with TRBD1. The junction had 11 bases not matched to a gene; V was cut back by 6 bases and J by 5 bases. This CDR3 is 15 amino acids long. CDR1 is ENHRY and CDR2 is SYGVKD in the germline V gene.

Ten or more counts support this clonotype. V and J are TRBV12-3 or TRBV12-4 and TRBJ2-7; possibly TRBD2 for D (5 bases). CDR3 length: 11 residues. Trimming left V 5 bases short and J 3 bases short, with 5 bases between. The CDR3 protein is CASSGLYEQYF. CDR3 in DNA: TGTGCCAGCAGTGGACTCTACGAGCAGTACTTC.

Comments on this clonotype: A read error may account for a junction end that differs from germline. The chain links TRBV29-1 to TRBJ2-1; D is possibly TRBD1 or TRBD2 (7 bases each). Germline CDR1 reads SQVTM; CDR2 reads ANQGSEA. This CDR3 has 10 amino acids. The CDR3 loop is CSVEGWEGAF. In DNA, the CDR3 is TGCAGCGTTGAAGGGTGGGAGGGGGCTTTC.

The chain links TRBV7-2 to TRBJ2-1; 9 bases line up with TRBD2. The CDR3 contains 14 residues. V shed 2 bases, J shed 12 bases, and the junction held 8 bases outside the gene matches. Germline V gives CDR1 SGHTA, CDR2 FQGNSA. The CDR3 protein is CASSLWASGIGQFF. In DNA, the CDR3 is TGTGCCAGCAGCTTATGGGCTAGCGGGATAGGGCAGTTCTTC.

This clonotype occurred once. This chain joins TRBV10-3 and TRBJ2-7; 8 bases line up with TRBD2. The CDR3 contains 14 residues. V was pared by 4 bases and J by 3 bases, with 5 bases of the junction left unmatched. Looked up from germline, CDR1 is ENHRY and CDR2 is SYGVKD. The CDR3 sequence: CAISVQRESYEQYF. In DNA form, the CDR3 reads TGTGCCATCAGTGTACAGCGGGAGAGCTACGAGCAGTACTTC.

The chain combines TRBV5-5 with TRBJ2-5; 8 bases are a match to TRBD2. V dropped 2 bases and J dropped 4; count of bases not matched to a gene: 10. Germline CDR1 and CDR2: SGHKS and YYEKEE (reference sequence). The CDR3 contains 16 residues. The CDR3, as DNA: TGTGCCAGCAGCTTTGTCTCGGGACTAGGGGCAGAGACCCAGTACTTC. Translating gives CASSFVSGLGAETQYF.

This chain's CDR3 is CSASSRVYEQYF. DNA for the CDR3: TGCAGTGCTAGTTCCAGGGTCTACGAGCAGTACTTC. The rearrangement uses TRBV20-1 and TRBJ2-7; maybe TRBD1 (5 bases). The V and J ends lost 3 bases and 3 bases respectively, with 9 bases between them. The CDR3 is made up of 12 amino acids. CDR1 is DFQATT and CDR2 is SNEGSKA in the germline V gene (reference sequence).

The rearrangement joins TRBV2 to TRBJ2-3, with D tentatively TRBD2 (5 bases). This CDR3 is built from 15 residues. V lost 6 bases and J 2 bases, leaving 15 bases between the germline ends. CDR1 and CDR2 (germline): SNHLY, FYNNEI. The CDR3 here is CASRTGESDTDTQYF. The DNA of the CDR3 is TGTGCCAGCAGGACCGGGGAATCAGACACAGATACGCAGTATTTT.

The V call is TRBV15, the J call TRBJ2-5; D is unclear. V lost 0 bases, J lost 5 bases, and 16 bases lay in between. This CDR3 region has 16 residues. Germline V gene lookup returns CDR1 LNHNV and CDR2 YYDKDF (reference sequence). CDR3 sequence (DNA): TGTGCCACCAGCAGAGATTACAGCATCCACGGGGAGACCCAGTACTTC. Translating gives CATSRDYSIHGETQYF.

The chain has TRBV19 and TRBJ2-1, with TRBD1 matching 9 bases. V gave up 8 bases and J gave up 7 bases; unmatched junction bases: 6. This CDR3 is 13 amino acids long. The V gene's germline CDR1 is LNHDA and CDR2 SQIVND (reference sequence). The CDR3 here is CASVRTGENEQFF. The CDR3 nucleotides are TGTGCCAGTGTTCGGACAGGGGAAAATGAGCAGTTCTTC. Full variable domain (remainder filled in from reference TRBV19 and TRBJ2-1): DGGITQSPKYLFRKEGQNVTLSCEQNLNHDAMYWYRQDPGQGLRLIYYSQIVNDFQKGDIAEGYSVSREKKESFPLTVTSAQKNPTAFYLCASVRTGENEQFFGPGTRLTVL.

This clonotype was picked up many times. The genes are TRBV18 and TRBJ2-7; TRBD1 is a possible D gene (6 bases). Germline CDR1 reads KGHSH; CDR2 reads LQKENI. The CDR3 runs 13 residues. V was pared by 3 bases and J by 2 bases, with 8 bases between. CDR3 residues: CASSPRDTYEQYF. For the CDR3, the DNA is TGTGCCAGCTCACCTCGGGACACCTACGAGCAGTACTTC.

The CDR3 DNA is TGCGCCAGCAGTCATCCCTTACGTCCGTGGGAGCTGTTTTTT. This encodes CASSHPLRPWELFF. The chain couples TRBV10-2 to TRBJ2-2; the D is unclear. The CDR3 is made up of 14 amino acids. The V and J ends lost 5 bases and 9 bases respectively, with 16 bases between them. Per germline, CDR1 WSHSY and CDR2 SAAADI.

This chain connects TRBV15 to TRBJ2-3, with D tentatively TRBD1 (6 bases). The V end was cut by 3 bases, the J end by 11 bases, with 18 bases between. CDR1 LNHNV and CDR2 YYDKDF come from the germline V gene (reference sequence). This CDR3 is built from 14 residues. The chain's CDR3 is CATSSRQVFNEQYF. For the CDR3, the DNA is TGTGCCACCAGCAGCAGACAGGTCTTCAATGAGCAGTATTTT.

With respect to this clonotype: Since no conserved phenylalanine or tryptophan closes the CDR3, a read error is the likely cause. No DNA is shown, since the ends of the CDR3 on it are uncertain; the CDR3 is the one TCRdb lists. CDR3: CATSADSRSGANVLVL. This sequence joins TRBV24-1 and TRBJ2-6; TRBD1, the D gene given by the table, was not confirmed from the DNA. The CDR3 comprises 16 residues, both ends counted. Germline V gives CDR1 KGHDR, CDR2 SFDVKD.

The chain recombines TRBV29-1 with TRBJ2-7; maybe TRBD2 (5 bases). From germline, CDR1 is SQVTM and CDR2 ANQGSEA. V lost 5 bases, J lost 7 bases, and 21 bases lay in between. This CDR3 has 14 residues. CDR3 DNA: TGCAGCGTTATAGGACGGACTGGTCCTACGGAGCAGTACTTC. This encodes CSVIGRTGPTEQYF.

CDR3 sequence (DNA): TGTGCCACCAGTGGAGCCACAGGGGATGGCAATCAGCCCCAGCATTTT. Translated: CATSGATGDGNQPQHF. The genes are TRBV24-1 and TRBJ1-5; TRBD1 aligns across 7 bases. The CDR3 length is 16 residues. J lost 2 bases, V lost 5 bases, and 8 bases had no gene match. Germline lookup yields CDR1 KGHDR and CDR2 SFDVKD.

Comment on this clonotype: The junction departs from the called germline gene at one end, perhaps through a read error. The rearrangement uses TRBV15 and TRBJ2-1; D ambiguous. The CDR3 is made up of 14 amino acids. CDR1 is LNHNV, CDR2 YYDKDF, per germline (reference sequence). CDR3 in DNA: TGCGCCAGCAGCAGAGAAATTTCCTACAATGAGCAGTTCTTC. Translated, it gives CASSREISYNEQFF.

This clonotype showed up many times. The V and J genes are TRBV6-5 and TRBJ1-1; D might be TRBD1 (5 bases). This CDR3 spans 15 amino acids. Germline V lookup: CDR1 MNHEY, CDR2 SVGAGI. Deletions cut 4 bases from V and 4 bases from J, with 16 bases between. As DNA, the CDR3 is TGTGCCAGCAGTTTGGTACTCAATCAGGGCACTGAAGCTTTCTTT. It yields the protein CASSLVLNQGTEAFF.

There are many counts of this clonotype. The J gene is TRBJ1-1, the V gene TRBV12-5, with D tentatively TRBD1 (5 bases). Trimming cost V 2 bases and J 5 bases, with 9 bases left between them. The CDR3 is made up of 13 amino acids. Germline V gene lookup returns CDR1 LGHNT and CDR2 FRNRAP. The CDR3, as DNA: TGTGCTAGTGGTTTGAAGGGGAATACTGAAGCTTTCTTT. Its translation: CASGLKGNTEAFF.

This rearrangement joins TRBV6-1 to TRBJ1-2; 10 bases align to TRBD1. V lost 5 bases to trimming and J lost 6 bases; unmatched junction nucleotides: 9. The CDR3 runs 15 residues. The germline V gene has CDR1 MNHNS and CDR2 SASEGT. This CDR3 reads CASSSGDRGRNGYTF. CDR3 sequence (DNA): TGTGCCAGCAGTTCCGGGGACAGGGGAAGGAATGGCTACACCTTC.

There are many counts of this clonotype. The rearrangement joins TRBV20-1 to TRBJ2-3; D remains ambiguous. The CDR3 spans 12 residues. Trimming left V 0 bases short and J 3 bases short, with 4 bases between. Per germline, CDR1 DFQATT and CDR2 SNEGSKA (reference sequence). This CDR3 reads CSARDGTDTQYF. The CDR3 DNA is TGCAGTGCTAGAGATGGTACAGATACGCAGTATTTT.

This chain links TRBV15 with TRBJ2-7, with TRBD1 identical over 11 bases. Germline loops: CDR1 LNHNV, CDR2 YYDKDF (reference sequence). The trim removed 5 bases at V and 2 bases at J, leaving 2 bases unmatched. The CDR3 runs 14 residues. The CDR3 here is CATSVGQGAYEQYF. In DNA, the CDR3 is TGTGCCACCAGCGTGGGACAGGGGGCCTACGAGCAGTACTTC.

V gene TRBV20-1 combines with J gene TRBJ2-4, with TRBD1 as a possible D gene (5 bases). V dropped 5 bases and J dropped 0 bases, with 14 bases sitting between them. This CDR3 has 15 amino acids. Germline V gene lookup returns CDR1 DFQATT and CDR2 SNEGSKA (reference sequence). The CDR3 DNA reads TGCAGTGCTGGGGCCCGGAGACTAGCCAAAAACATTCAGTACTTC. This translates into CSAGARRLAKNIQYF.

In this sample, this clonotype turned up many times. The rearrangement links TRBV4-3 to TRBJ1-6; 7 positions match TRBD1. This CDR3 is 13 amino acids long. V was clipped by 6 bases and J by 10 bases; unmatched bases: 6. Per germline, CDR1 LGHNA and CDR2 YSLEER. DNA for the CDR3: TGCGCCAGCAGTCGAACAGGGGAGTCACCCCTCCACTTT. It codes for CASSRTGESPLHF.

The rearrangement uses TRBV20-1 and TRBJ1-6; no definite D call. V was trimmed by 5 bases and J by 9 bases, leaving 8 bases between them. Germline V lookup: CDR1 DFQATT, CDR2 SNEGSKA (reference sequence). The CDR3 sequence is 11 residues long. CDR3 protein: CSAPIGSPLHF. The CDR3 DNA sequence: TGCAGTGCTCCAATAGGTTCACCCCTCCACTTT.

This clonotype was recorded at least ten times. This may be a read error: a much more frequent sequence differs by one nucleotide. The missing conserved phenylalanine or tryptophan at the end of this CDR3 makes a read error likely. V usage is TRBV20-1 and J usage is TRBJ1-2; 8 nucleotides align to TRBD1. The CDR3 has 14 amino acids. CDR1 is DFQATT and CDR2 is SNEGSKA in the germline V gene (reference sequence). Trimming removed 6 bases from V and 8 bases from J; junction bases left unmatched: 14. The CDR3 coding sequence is TGCAGTGCCCCCTTGGACAGGGTGAAGATGGGCTACACCCTC. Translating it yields CSAPLDRVKMGYTL.

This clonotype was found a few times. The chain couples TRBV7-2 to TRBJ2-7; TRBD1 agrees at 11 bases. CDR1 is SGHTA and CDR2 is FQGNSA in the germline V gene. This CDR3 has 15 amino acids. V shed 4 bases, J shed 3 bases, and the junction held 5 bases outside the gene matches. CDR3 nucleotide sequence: TGTGCCAGCAGCTACGCCGGGACAGGGGGCTACGAGCAGTACTTC. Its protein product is CASSYAGTGGYEQYF.

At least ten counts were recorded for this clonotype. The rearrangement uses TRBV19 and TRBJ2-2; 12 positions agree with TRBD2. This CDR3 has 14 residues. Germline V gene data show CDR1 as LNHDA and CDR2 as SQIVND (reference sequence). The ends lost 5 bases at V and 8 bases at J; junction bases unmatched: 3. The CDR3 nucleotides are TGTGCCAGTAGTCGCGGACTAGCGGGAGGGGAGCTGTTTTTT. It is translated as CASSRGLAGGELFF.

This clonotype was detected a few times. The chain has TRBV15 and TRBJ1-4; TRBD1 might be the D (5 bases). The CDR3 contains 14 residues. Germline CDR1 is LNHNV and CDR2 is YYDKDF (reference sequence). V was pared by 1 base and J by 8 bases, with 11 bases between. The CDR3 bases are TGTGCCACCAGCAGAGGCAGGGATTGGGAAAAACTGTTTTTT. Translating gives CATSRGRDWEKLFF.